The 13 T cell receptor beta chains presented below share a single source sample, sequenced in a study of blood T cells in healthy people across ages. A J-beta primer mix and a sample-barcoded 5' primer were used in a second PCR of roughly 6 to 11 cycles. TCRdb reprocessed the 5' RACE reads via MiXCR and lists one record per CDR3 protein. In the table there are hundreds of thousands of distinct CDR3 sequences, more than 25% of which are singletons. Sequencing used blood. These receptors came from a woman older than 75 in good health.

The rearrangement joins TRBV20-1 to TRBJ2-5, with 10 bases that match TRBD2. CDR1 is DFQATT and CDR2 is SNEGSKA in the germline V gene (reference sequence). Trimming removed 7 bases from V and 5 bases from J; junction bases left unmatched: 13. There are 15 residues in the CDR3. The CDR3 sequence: CSGGSSGGAAETQYF. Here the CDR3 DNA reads TGCAGTGGTGGTTCGAGCGGGGGGGCGGCGGAGACCCAGTACTTC.

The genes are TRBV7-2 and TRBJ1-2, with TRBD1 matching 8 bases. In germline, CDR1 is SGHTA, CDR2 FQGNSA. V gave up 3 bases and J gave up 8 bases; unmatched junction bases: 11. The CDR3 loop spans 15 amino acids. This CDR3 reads CASSFGQGGRLGYTF. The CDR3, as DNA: TGTGCCAGCAGCTTCGGACAGGGAGGTCGTTTAGGCTACACCTTC.

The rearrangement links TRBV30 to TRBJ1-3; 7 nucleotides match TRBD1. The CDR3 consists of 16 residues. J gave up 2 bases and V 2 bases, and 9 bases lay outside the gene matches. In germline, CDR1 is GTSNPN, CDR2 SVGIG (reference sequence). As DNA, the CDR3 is TGTGCCTGGAGTATTGGGACAGTTCATCCTGGAAACACCATATATTTT. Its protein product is CAWSIGTVHPGNTIYF.

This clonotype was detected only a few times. The CDR3 DNA reads as TGTGCCAGCAGTTTAAGTAGGTTACAAATCCCAATTAATGAAAAACTGTTTTTT. It codes for CASSLSRLQIPINEKLFF. The chain uses TRBV28 and TRBJ1-4, with D unclear. Trimming took off 2 bases at V and 4 bases at J, with 20 bases between the two ends. The CDR3 sequence is 18 residues long. CDR1 is MDHEN, CDR2 SYDVKM, per germline.

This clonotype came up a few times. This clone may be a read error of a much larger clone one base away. The CDR3 spells CATEAGGVEQYF. The CDR3 DNA reads TGTGCCACCGAAGCGGGGGGTGTGGAGCAGTACTTC. V is TRBV10-3 and J is TRBJ2-5; TRBD2 matches 9 bases. V was clipped by 10 bases and J by 11 bases; unmatched bases: 11. CDR1 and CDR2 from the germline V gene are ENHRY and SYGVKD. There are 12 residues in the CDR3.

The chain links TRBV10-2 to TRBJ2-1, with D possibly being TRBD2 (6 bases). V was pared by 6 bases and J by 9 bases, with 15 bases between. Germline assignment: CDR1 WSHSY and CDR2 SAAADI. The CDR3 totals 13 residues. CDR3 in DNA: TGCGCCAGCAGCGATTATCGGGGGACTGAGCAGTTCTTC. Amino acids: CASSDYRGTEQFF.

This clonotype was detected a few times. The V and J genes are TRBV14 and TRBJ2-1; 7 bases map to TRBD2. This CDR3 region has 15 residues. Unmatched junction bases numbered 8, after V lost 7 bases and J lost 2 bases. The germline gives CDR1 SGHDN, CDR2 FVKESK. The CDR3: CASNRIAGAYNEQFF. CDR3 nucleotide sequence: TGTGCCAGCAACCGTATCGCGGGGGCCTACAATGAGCAGTTCTTC. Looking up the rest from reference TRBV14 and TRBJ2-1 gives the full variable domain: EAGVTQFPSHSVIEKGQTVTLRCDPISGHDNLYWYRRVMGKEIKFLLHFVKESKQDESGMPNNRFLAERTGGTYSTLKVQPAELEDSGVYFCASNRIAGAYNEQFFGPGTRLTVL.

In DNA form, the CDR3 reads TGTGCCAGCGGCGGGAAGATGGCCGGGGAGCTGTTTTTT. This gives the protein CASGGKMAGELFF. The chain carries TRBV7-9 and TRBJ2-2; D is possibly TRBD2 (6 bases). The CDR3 runs 13 residues. Trimming cost V 8 bases and J 6 bases, with 13 bases left between them. Germline assignment: CDR1 SEHNR and CDR2 FQNEAQ (reference sequence).

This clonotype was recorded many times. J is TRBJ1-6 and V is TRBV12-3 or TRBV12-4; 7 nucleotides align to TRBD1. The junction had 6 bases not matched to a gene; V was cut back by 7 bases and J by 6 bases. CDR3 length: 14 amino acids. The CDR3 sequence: CASTGGQRNSPLHF. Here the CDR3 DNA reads TGTGCCAGCACCGGGGGACAGCGTAATTCACCCCTCCACTTT.

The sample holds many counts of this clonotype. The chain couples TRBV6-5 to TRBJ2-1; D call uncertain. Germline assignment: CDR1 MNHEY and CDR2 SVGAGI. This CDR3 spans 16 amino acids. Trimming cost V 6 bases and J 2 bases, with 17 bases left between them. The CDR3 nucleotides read TGTGCCAGCAGCCTCGCCGCCATGGGGACCTACAATGAGCAGTTCTTC. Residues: CASSLAAMGTYNEQFF.

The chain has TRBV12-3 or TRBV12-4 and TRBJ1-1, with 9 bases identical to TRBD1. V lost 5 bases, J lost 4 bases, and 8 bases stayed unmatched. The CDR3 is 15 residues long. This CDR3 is CASSAGDREVTEAFF. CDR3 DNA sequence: TGTGCCAGCAGTGCGGGGGACAGGGAGGTCACTGAAGCTTTCTTT.

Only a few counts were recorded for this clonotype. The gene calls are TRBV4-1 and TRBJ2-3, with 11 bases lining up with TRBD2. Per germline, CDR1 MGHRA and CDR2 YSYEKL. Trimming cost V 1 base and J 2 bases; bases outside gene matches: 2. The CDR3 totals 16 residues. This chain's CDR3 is CASSQASGGFTDTQYF. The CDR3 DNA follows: TGCGCCAGCAGCCAAGCTAGCGGGGGGTTCACAGATACGCAGTATTTT.

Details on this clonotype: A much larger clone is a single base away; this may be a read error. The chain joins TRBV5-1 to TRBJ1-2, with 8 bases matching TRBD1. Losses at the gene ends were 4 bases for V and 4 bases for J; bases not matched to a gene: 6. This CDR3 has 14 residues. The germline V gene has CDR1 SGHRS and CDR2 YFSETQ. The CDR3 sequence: CASSRQDRVYGYTF. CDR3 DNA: TGCGCCAGCAGCCGACAGGACAGGGTCTATGGCTACACCTTC.